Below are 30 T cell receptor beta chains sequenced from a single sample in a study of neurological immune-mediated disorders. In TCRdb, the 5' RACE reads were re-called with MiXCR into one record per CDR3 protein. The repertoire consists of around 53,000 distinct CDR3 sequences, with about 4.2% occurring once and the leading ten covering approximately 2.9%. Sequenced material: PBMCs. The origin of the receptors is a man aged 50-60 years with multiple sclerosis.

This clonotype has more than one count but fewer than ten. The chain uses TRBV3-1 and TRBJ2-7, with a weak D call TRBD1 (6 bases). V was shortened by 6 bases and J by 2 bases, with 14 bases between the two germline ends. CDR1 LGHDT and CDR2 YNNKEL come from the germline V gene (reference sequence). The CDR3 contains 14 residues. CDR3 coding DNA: TGTGCCAGCAGGATGAGGGGGACCCCCTACGAGCAGTACTTC. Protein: CASRMRGTPYEQYF.

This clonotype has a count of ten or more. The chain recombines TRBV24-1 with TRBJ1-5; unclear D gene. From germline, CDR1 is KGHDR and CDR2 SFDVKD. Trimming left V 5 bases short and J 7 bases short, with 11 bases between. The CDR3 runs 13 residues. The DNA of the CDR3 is TGTGCCACCAGTGGAGGCTATGGCCAGCCCCAGCATTTT. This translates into CATSGGYGQPQHF.

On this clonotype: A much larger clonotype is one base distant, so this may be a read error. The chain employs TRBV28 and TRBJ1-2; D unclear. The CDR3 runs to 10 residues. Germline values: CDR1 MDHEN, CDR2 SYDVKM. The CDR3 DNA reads TGTGCCAGAAGTTTAAATGGCTACACCTTC. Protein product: CARSLNGYTF.

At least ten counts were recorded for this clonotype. The CDR3 region is CASSQVWGIRNEQFF. The CDR3 nucleotides are TGTGCCAGCAGCCAAGTTTGGGGTATACGTAATGAGCAGTTCTTC. The chain employs TRBV14 and TRBJ2-1; D is unresolved. Trimming shortened V by 1 base and J by 7 bases, and 14 bases separated the two germline ends. The CDR3 is made up of 15 amino acids. CDR1 is SGHDN, CDR2 FVKESK, per germline.

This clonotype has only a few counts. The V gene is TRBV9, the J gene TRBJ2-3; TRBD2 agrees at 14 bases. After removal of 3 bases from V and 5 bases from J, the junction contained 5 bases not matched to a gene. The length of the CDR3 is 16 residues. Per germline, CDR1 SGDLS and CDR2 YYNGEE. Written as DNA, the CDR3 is TGTGCCAGCAGCGCTGGACTAGCGGGAGGAGGAGATACGCAGTATTTT. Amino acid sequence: CASSAGLAGGGDTQYF.

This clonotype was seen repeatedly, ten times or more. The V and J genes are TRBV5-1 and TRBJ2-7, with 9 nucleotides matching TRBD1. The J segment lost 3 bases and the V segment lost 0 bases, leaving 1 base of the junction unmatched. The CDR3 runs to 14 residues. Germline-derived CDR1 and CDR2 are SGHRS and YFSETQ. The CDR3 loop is CASSLVGQGYEQYF. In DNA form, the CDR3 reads TGCGCCAGCAGCTTGGTGGGACAGGGCTACGAGCAGTACTTC. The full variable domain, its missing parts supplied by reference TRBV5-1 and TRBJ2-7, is KAGVTQTPRYLIKTRGQQVTLSCSPISGHRSVSWYQQTPGQGLQFLFEYFSETQRNKGNFPGRFSGRQFSNSRSEMNVSTLELGDSALYLCASSLVGQGYEQYFGPGTRLTVT.

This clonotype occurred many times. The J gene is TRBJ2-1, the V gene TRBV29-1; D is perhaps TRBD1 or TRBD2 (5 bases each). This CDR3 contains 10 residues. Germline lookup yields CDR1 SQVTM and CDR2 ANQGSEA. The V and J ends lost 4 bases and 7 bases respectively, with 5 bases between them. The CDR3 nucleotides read TGCAGCGTTGGGGGGAATGAGCAGTTCTTC. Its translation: CSVGGNEQFF.

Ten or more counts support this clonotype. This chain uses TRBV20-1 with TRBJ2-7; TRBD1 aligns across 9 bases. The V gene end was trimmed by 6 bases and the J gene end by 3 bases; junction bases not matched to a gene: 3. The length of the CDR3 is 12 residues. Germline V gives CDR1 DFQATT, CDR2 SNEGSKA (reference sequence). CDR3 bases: TGCAGTGCCACGGGACAGGGCTACGAGCAGTACTTC. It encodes CSATGQGYEQYF.

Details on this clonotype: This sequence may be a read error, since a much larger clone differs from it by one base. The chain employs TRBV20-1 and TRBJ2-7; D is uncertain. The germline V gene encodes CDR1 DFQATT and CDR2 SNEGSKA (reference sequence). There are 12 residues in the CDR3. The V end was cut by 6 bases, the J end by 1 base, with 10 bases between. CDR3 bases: TGCAGTGCAAAGGAATATTCCTACGAGCAGTACTTC. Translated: CSAKEYSYEQYF.

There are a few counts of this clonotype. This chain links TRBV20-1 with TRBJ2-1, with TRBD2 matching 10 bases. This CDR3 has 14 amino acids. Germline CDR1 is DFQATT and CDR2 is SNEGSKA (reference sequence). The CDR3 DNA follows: TGCAGCCCCCGGAAAAGCGGGAGGGCTTATGAGCAGTTCTTC. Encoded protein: CSPRKSGRAYEQFF.

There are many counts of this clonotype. This CDR3 reads CASSFGSSPFQPQHF. In DNA, the CDR3 is TGTGCCAGCAGTTTCGGGAGTAGCCCATTTCAGCCCCAGCATTTT. This chain uses TRBV28 with TRBJ1-5; D uncertain. CDR3 length: 15 amino acids. The V end was cut by 3 bases, the J end by 6 bases, with 15 bases between. Germline V gene data show CDR1 as MDHEN and CDR2 as SYDVKM.

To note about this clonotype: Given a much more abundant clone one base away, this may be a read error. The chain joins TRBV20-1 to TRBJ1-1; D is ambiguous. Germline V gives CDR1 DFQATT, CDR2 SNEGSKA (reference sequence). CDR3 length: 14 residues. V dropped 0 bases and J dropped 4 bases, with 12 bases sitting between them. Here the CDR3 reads CSAREWRKGTEAFF. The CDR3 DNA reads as TGCAGTGCTAGAGAATGGCGGAAGGGCACTGAAGCTTTCTTT.

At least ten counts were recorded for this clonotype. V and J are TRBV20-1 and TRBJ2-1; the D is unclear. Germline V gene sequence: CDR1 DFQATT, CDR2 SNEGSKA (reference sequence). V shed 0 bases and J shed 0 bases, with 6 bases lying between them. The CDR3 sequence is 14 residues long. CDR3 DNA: TGCAGTGCTAGAGACCTGAGCTCCTACAATGAGCAGTTCTTC. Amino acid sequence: CSARDLSSYNEQFF.

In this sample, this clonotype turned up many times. The CDR3 spells CASRGVVLGEQYF. CDR3 bases: TGTGCCAGCAGAGGGGTAGTATTAGGCGAGCAGTACTTC. The genes are TRBV28 and TRBJ2-7; possibly TRBD1 for D (5 bases). Germline V gene sequence: CDR1 MDHEN, CDR2 SYDVKM. The CDR3 contains 13 residues. Trimming left V 6 bases short and J 6 bases short, with 15 bases between.

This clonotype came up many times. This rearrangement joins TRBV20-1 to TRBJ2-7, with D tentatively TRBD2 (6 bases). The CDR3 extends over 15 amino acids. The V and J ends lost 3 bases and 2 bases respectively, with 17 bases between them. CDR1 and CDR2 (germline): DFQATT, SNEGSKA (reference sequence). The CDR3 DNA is TGCAGTGCTAGGGAGCCTCGGGCGGGACCCTACGAGCAGTACTTC. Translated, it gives CSAREPRAGPYEQYF.

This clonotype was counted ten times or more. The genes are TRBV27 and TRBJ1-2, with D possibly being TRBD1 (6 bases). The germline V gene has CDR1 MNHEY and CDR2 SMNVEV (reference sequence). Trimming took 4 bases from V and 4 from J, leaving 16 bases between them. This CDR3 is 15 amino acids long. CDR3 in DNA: TGTGCCAGCAGTTCAGACCTGGGACACCTCTATGGCTACACCTTC. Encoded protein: CASSSDLGHLYGYTF.

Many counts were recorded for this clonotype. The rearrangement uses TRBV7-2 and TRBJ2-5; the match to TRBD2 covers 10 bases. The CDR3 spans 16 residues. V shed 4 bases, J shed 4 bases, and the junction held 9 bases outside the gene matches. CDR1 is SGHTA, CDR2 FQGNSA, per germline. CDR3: CASSSQRGGPPETQYF. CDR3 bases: TGTGCCAGCAGCTCTCAGCGGGGGGGCCCCCCAGAGACCCAGTACTTC.

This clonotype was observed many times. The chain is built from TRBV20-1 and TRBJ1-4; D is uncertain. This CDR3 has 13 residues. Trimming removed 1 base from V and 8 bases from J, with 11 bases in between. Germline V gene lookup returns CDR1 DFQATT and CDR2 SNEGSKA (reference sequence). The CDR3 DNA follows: TGCAGTGCTAGAGCCATGACTGGAGAAAAACTGTTTTTT. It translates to CSARAMTGEKLFF.

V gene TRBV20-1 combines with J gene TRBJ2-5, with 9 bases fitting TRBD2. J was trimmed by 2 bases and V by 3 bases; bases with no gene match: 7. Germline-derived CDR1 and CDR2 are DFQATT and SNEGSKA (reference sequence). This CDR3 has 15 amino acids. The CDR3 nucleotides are TGCAGTGCTAGTCTCCCCGCGGGAGGGCAAGAGACCCAGTACTTC. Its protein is CSASLPAGGQETQYF.

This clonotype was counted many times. CDR3 sequence: CASSQDELLGNSPLHF. CDR3 sequence (DNA): TGCGCCAGCAGCCAAGATGAGCTTCTCGGGAATTCACCCCTCCACTTT. The V call is TRBV4-1, the J call TRBJ1-6; unclear D gene. Germline V CDR1 and CDR2: MGHRA, YSYEKL. Trimming left V 0 bases short and J 7 bases short, with 13 bases between. The CDR3 totals 16 residues.

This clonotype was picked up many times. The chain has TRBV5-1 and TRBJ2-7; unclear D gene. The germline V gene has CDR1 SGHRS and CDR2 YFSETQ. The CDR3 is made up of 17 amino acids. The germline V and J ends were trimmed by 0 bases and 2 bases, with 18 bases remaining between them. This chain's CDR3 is CASSLDTVREAAYEQYF. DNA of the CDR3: TGCGCCAGCAGCTTGGACACAGTCCGAGAAGCTGCCTACGAGCAGTACTTC.

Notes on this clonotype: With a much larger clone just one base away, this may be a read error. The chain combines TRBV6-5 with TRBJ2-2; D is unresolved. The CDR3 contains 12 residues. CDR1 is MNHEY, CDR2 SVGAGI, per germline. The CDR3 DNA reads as TGTGCCAGTCAACCCAACACCTGGGAGCTGTTTTTT. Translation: CASQPNTWELFF.

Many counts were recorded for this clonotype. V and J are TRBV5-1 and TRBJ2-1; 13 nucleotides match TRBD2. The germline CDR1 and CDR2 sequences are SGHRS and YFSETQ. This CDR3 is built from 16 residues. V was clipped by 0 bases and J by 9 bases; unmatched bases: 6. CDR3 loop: CASSLETSGRRGEQFF. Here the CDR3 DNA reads TGCGCCAGCAGCTTGGAGACTAGCGGGAGGCGCGGTGAGCAGTTCTTC.

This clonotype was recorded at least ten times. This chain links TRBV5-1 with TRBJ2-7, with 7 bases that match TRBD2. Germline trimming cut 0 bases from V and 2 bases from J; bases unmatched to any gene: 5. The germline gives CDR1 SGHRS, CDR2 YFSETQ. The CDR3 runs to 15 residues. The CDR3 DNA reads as TGCGCCAGCAGCTTGGTCCTAGCGGCCGCCTACGAGCAGTACTTC. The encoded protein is CASSLVLAAAYEQYF.

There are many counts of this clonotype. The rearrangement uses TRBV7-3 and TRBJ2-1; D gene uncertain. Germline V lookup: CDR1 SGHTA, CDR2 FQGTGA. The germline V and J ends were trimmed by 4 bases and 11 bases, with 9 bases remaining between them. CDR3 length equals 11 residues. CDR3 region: CASSSGVKQFF. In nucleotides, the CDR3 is TGTGCCAGCAGCTCAGGTGTAAAGCAGTTCTTC. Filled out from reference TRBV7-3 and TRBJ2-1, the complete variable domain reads GAGVSQTPSNKVTEKGKYVELRCDPISGHTALYWYRQSLGQGPEFLIYFQGTGAADDSGLPNDRFFAVRPEGSVSTLKIQRTERGDSAVYLCASSSGVKQFFGPGTRLTVL.

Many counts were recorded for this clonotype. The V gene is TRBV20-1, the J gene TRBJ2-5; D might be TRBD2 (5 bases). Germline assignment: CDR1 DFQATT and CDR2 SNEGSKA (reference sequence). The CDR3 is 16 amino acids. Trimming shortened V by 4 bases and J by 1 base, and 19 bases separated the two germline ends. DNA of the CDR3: TGCAGTGCTATCATATCATCCCGGGGTACCCAAGAGACCCAGTACTTC. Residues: CSAIISSRGTQETQYF.

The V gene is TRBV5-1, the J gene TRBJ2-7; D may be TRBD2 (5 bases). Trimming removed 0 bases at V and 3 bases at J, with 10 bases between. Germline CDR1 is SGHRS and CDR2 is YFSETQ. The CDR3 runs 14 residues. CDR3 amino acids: CASSLVPGYYEQYF. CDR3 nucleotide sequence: TGCGCCAGCAGCTTGGTTCCGGGGTACTACGAGCAGTACTTC.

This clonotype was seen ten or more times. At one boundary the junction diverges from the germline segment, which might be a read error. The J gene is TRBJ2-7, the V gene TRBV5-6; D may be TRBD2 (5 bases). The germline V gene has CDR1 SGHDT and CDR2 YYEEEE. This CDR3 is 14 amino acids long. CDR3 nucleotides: TGTGCCAGCACCTTGGGCAGGAGGACCTACGAGCAGTACTTC. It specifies CASTLGRRTYEQYF.

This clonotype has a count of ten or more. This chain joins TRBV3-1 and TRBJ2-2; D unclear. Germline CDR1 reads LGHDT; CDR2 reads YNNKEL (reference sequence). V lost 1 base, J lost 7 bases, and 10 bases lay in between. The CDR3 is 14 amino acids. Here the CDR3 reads CASSQGSDVGELFF. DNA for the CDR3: TGTGCCAGCAGCCAAGGGAGTGATGTCGGGGAGCTGTTTTTT.

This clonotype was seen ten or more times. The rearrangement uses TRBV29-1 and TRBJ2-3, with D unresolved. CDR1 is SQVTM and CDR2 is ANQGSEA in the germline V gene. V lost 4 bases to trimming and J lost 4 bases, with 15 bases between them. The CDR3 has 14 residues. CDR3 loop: CSVVGPPLADTQYF. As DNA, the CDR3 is TGCAGCGTTGTAGGACCGCCGCTTGCAGATACGCAGTATTTT.